The 30 T cell receptor beta chains presented below share a single source sample, sequenced in a study of blood T cells in healthy people across ages. The authors ran a second PCR of about 7 to 12 cycles using a sample-barcoded 5' primer and a J-beta primer mix. TCRdb redid the calling of the 5' RACE reads with MiXCR, one entry per CDR3 protein. This sample has over 1,300,000 distinct CDR3 sequences; around 59% occur once, and the top ten carry 6.5% to 8.5%. The sequenced sample consisted of blood. These receptors originate from a man aged 18 to 29 in good health.

CDR3 protein: CASGLERGTTETQYF. Written as DNA, the CDR3 is TGTGCTAGTGGTTTGGAGAGGGGGACAACAGAGACCCAGTACTTC. The chain combines TRBV12-5 with TRBJ2-5; possible D gene TRBD1, 6 bases. The CDR3 runs to 15 residues. From germline, CDR1 is LGHNT and CDR2 FRNRAP. Trimming left V 1 base short and J 4 bases short, with 13 bases between.

This clonotype was recorded at least ten times. The V call is TRBV4-1, the J call TRBJ2-7; possible D gene TRBD1, 7 bases. V was shortened by 4 bases and J by 3 bases, with 13 bases between the two germline ends. CDR3 size: 14 residues. CDR1 MGHRA and CDR2 YSYEKL come from the germline V gene. The CDR3 DNA reads TGCGCCAGCAGCCCCCGACAGGGAGGCTACGAGCAGTACTTC. Amino acid sequence: CASSPRQGGYEQYF.

The chain links TRBV12-3 or TRBV12-4 to TRBJ2-4; 9 bases align to TRBD1. Losses at the gene ends were 3 bases for V and 8 bases for J; bases not matched to a gene: 17. This CDR3 contains 18 residues. CDR3 sequence reads: CASSLGRAQGAVTDIQYF. The CDR3, as DNA: TGTGCCAGCAGTTTGGGAAGGGCACAGGGGGCGGTGACTGACATTCAGTACTTC.

This clonotype occurred a few times. The chain links TRBV6-1 to TRBJ2-5, with D perhaps being TRBD1 or TRBD2 (5 bases each). V dropped 8 bases and J dropped 3 bases, with 13 bases sitting between them. Germline CDR1 reads MNHNS; CDR2 reads SASEGT. The CDR3 runs to 13 residues. Here the CDR3 DNA reads TGTGCCAGCCTTGGGGACCCTGAAGAGACCCAGTACTTC. This sequence encodes CASLGDPEETQYF.

The rearrangement links TRBV12-3 or TRBV12-4 to TRBJ2-5; tentative D call: TRBD1 (6 bases). The CDR3 covers 15 residues. The germline V and J ends were trimmed by 6 bases and 2 bases, with 16 bases remaining between them. The DNA of the CDR3 is TGTGCCAGCAGCCGCCCTGACAGGAGTCAAGAGACCCAGTACTTC. Translation gives CASSRPDRSQETQYF.

The V gene is TRBV20-1, the J gene TRBJ2-7, with D possibly being TRBD2 (7 bases). The assigned J gene may be wrong: the sequence end matches TRBJ2-5 better. The CDR3 extends over 12 amino acids. Per germline, CDR1 DFQATT and CDR2 SNEGSKA (reference sequence). The CDR3 spells CIAKKGGGTQYF. Here the CDR3 DNA reads TGCATCGCAAAGAAGGGAGGGGGGACCCAGTACTTC.

The gene calls are TRBV7-9 and TRBJ2-1; 7 bases line up with TRBD1. Matching the DNA end better, TRBJ2-7 makes the J call doubtful. The length of the CDR3 is 19 residues. The germline CDR1 and CDR2 sequences are SEHNR and FQNEAQ (reference sequence). The CDR3 DNA is TGTGCCAGCAGCTTACCGCAGAATCGTCGGGACAGACCGATCTACGAGCAGTACTTC. It specifies CASSLPQNRRDRPIYEQYF.

V and J are TRBV3-1 and TRBJ2-1, with D unresolved. V lost 0 bases and J 12 bases, leaving 9 bases between the germline ends. Germline V lookup: CDR1 LGHDT, CDR2 YNNKEL (reference sequence). This CDR3 comprises 12 residues. The CDR3 coding sequence is TGTGCCAGCAGCCAAGACCGATTTTGGCAGTTCTTC. Translating it yields CASSQDRFWQFF.

This clonotype was observed a few times. The J gene is TRBJ1-2, the V gene TRBV10-1; D remains ambiguous. The CDR3 loop spans 13 amino acids. Trimming pared 0 bases from V and 4 bases from J, leaving 6 bases between. CDR1 and CDR2 from the germline V gene are WNHNN and SYGVQD (reference sequence). The CDR3 DNA is TGCGCCAGCAGTGAGTCGACAAGCTATGGCTACACCTTC. Translated: CASSESTSYGYTF.

The chain recombines TRBV20-1 with TRBJ2-1, with D perhaps given as TRBD1 or TRBD2 (6 bases each). Per germline, CDR1 DFQATT and CDR2 SNEGSKA (reference sequence). V lost 5 bases to trimming and J lost 6 bases, with 17 bases between them. CDR3 length: 14 amino acids. CDR3: CSASSDGGGNEQFF. CDR3 nucleotides: TGCAGTGCTTCCTCTGACGGGGGCGGCAATGAGCAGTTCTTC.

This clonotype was counted only a few times. This chain connects TRBV15 to TRBJ2-5, with TRBD1 matching over 9 bases. The J segment lost 4 bases and the V segment lost 0 bases, leaving 9 bases of the junction unmatched. The germline gives CDR1 LNHNV, CDR2 YYDKDF (reference sequence). This CDR3 comprises 17 residues. CDR3 sequence (DNA): TGTGCCACCAGCAGAGATGTACGGGACAGGGTGTTAGAGACCCAGTACTTC. Protein: CATSRDVRDRVLETQYF.

The genes are TRBV29-1 and TRBJ2-3; tentatively, D is TRBD2 (6 bases). This CDR3 contains 16 residues. In germline, CDR1 is SQVTM, CDR2 ANQGSEA. The germline V and J ends were trimmed by 1 base and 6 bases, with 20 bases remaining between them. CDR3 coding DNA: TGCAGCGTTGAAGTTCCGGGACTCAAAACAACTGATACGCAGTATTTT. Translating gives CSVEVPGLKTTDTQYF.

This clonotype was counted between two and nine times. This chain uses TRBV10-1 with TRBJ2-7; 10 bases match TRBD2. This CDR3 contains 13 residues. The trim removed 10 bases at V and 5 bases at J, leaving 8 bases unmatched. Per the germline V gene, CDR1 is WNHNN and CDR2 is SYGVQD (reference sequence). The CDR3 nucleotides are TGCGCCACTTCTAGCGGGAGTATCAACGAGCAGTACTTC. Amino acids: CATSSGSINEQYF.

This chain uses TRBV28 with TRBJ2-3, with no clear D. The CDR3 has 15 residues. Germline loops: CDR1 MDHEN, CDR2 SYDVKM. Deletions cut 2 bases from V and 0 bases from J, with 9 bases between. The chain's CDR3 is CASSLVPPSTDTQYF. The DNA of the CDR3 is TGTGCCAGCAGTTTAGTACCCCCTAGCACAGATACGCAGTATTTT.

The CDR3 is CASTPWRESSYNEQYF. CDR3 DNA sequence: TGTGCCAGCACTCCTTGGCGGGAGAGCTCCTACAATGAGCAGTACTTC. The chain joins TRBV12-3 or TRBV12-4 to TRBJ2-7; 7 bases are a match to TRBD2. The CDR3 is made up of 16 amino acids. V trimming: 7 bases; J trimming: 7 bases; junction bases outside the gene matches: 19.

The J gene is TRBJ2-5, the V gene TRBV6-5; 12 nucleotides agree with TRBD2. The J call may be wrong; the DNA end is better matched by TRBJ2-7. The CDR3 loop spans 16 amino acids. CDR1 is MNHEY and CDR2 is SVGAGI in the germline V gene. CDR3 residues: CASSRLAGAPAVEQYF. CDR3 in DNA: TGTGCCAGCAGCCGACTAGCGGGGGCACCGGCGGTCGAGCAGTACTTC.

The rearrangement joins TRBV29-1 to TRBJ2-1, with D hard to call. This CDR3 has 10 residues. V shed 7 bases and J shed 6 bases, with 7 bases lying between them. Germline CDR1 reads SQVTM; CDR2 reads ANQGSEA. The CDR3 region is CSADGNEQFF. CDR3 bases: TGCAGCGCCGACGGCAATGAGCAGTTCTTC.

This chain uses TRBV5-1 with TRBJ2-5; tentatively, D is TRBD1 or TRBD2 (6 bases each). This CDR3 contains 16 residues. Looked up from germline, CDR1 is SGHRS and CDR2 is YFSETQ. Trimming took off 0 bases at V and 1 base at J, with 13 bases between the two ends. CDR3 sequence reads: CASSLGGTSPQETQYF. As DNA, the CDR3 is TGCGCCAGCAGCTTGGGCGGGACATCACCCCAAGAGACCCAGTACTTC.

The chain couples TRBV15 to TRBJ2-2, with 7 nucleotides matching TRBD2. CDR1 LNHNV and CDR2 YYDKDF come from the germline V gene (reference sequence). The CDR3 has 15 residues. Losses at the gene ends were 6 bases for V and 4 bases for J; bases not matched to a gene: 8. CDR3 in amino acids: CATRSFREGTGELFF. CDR3 DNA sequence: TGTGCCACCAGGTCGTTCAGGGAGGGCACCGGGGAGCTGTTTTTT. The whole variable domain, remainder taken from reference TRBV15 and TRBJ2-2, is DAMVIQNPRYQVTQFGKPVTLSCSQTLNHNVMYWYQQKSSQAPKLLFHYYDKDFNNEADTPDNFQSRRPNTSFCFLDIRSPGLGDTAMYLCATRSFREGTGELFFGEGSRLTVL.

The chain links TRBV4-1 to TRBJ2-1, with 7 bases aligning to TRBD2. J was trimmed by 9 bases and V by 4 bases; bases with no gene match: 6. The CDR3 has 13 amino acids. The germline CDR1 and CDR2 sequences are MGHRA and YSYEKL. The CDR3 bases are TGCGCCAGCAGCCCGCCCGGGAGGAGTGAGCAGTTCTTC. This translates into CASSPPGRSEQFF.

The chain recombines TRBV28 with TRBJ1-5; D possibly corresponds to TRBD1 (6 bases). With 6 bases removed from V and 2 bases from J, the gap between germline ends came to 20 bases. Germline V lookup: CDR1 MDHEN, CDR2 SYDVKM. The CDR3 loop spans 17 amino acids. In DNA form, the CDR3 reads TGTGCCAGCAGCTCTTTGGGGGGCCGACAGGGCAATCAGCCCCAGCATTTT. Residues: CASSSLGGRQGNQPQHF.

In this sample, this clonotype turned up a few times. This chain joins TRBV7-9 and TRBJ1-2; TRBD1 agrees at 10 bases. Germline V gene lookup returns CDR1 SEHNR and CDR2 FQNEAQ (reference sequence). V lost 9 bases, J lost 7 bases, and 5 bases stayed unmatched. The CDR3 extends over 12 amino acids. The CDR3 sequence: CASEGQGSGYTF. The CDR3 region has the DNA TGTGCCAGTGAGGGACAGGGGTCTGGCTACACCTTC.

This clonotype was observed a few times. This chain connects TRBV20-1 to TRBJ2-1; D gene uncertain. Germline CDR1 reads DFQATT; CDR2 reads SNEGSKA (reference sequence). The length of the CDR3 is 17 residues. With 1 base removed from V and 0 bases from J, the gap between germline ends came to 16 bases. The CDR3 loop reads CSARAYIVPSSYNEQFF. CDR3 DNA: TGCAGTGCTAGAGCGTACATTGTCCCCAGCTCCTACAATGAGCAGTTCTTC.

V gene TRBV29-1 combines with J gene TRBJ1-1, with TRBD1 as a possible D gene (5 bases). The germline CDR1 and CDR2 sequences are SQVTM and ANQGSEA. The CDR3 has 10 amino acids. With 6 bases removed from V and 7 bases from J, the gap between germline ends came to 9 bases. This CDR3 reads CSVLGVEAFF. The CDR3 DNA sequence: TGCAGCGTGCTGGGGGTTGAAGCTTTCTTT.

This clonotype was found once. The V gene is TRBV5-1, the J gene TRBJ2-7; D is uncertain. V gave up 6 bases and J gave up 4 bases, with 17 bases separating them. Germline V gives CDR1 SGHRS, CDR2 YFSETQ. CDR3 length: 14 amino acids. CDR3 bases: TGCGCCAGCACCCATCTGACCAAACCATACGAGCAGTACTTC. It codes for CASTHLTKPYEQYF.

This rearrangement joins TRBV6-5 to TRBJ2-5, with a tentative D call TRBD1 (6 bases). The CDR3 is 16 residues long. V lost 2 bases and J 2 bases, leaving 15 bases between the germline ends. Per germline, CDR1 MNHEY and CDR2 SVGAGI. CDR3 sequence reads: CASSYTRGGDQETQYF. CDR3 in DNA: TGTGCCAGCAGTTACACCAGAGGGGGAGATCAAGAGACCCAGTACTTC.

This chain joins TRBV25-1 and TRBJ1-2; no clear D. This CDR3 spans 14 amino acids. Per germline, CDR1 MGHDK and CDR2 SYGVNS. Trimming took off 3 bases at V and 8 bases at J, with 16 bases between the two ends. The CDR3 is CASSDGISRWGYTF. DNA for the CDR3: TGTGCCAGCAGTGACGGGATATCGAGGTGGGGCTACACCTTC.

The chain has TRBV29-1 and TRBJ2-3; the match to TRBD2 covers 7 bases. Trimming took 0 bases from V and 1 from J; bases not matched to a gene: 1. Germline CDR1 SQVTM, CDR2 ANQGSEA. CDR3 size: 14 residues. The CDR3 loop is CSVEDAGGTDTQYF. The CDR3 nucleotides read TGCAGCGTTGAAGATGCGGGAGGCACAGATACGCAGTATTTT.

This chain uses TRBV6-2 or TRBV6-3 with TRBJ2-5, with D possibly being TRBD2 (5 bases). V was pared by 5 bases and J by 3 bases, with 13 bases between. The CDR3 runs to 14 residues. Germline CDR1 reads MNHEY; CDR2 reads SVGEGT. CDR3 sequence: CASSTGITKETQYF. CDR3 sequence (DNA): TGTGCCAGCAGTACCGGGATCACGAAAGAGACCCAGTACTTC.

The chain carries TRBV3-1 and TRBJ1-6; unclear D gene. This CDR3 is 14 amino acids long. Trimming took 0 bases from V and 5 from J, leaving 5 bases between them. In germline, CDR1 is LGHDT, CDR2 YNNKEL (reference sequence). Written as DNA, the CDR3 is TGTGCCAGCAGCCAAGATGCCGATAATTCACCCCTCCACTTT. It specifies CASSQDADNSPLHF. The whole variable domain, remainder taken from reference TRBV3-1 and TRBJ1-6, is DTAVSQTPKYLVTQMGNDKSIKCEQNLGHDTMYWYKQDSKKFLKIMFSYNNKELIINETVPNRFSPKSPDKAHLNLHINSLELGDSAVYFCASSQDADNSPLHFGNGTRLTVT.